These T cell receptor beta chains were read from a single sample in a study of blood T cell repertoires in COVID-19. Clones were read by immunoSEQ multiplex PCR, and TCRdb kept only the in-frame ones, dropping some. The sample lists about 160,000 clones, 90% occurring once. The sequencing sample was made of peripheral blood. These receptors came from a man aged 60 to 75 with active or convalescent COVID-19. Each CDR3 is given with its conserved first and last residue. Each record gives: V gene, J gene, clone size, D gene, CDR3 protein, CDR3 DNA. D genes are given only for firm matches. Clone size is not always given. Where it is, it says once, few, many or a class for expanded clones.

TRBV18	TRBJ2-7	-	TRBD1	CASSPTGGTSYEQYF	TGTGCCAGCTCACCAACAGGGGGGACCTCCTACGAGCAGTACTTC
TRBV19	TRBJ2-1	-	TRBD2	CATKTGLAYNEQFF	TGTGCCACTAAAACGGGACTAGCGTACAATGAGCAGTTCTTC
TRBV5-6	TRBJ2-3	-	-	CASSLPTQGGGTDTQYF	TGTGCCAGCAGCTTACCCACACAGGGTGGGGGCACAGATACGCAGTATTTT
TRBV15	TRBJ2-5	-	TRBD1	CATSSTEQGRETQYF	TGTGCCACCAGCAGTACAGAACAGGGGCGGGAGACCCAGTACTTC
TRBV19	TRBJ2-7	-	-	CASSMRERRSEQYF	TGTGCCAGTAGTATGAGGGAAAGGCGGAGCGAGCAGTACTTC
TRBV2	TRBJ2-7	-	-	CASRESGYEQYF	TGTGCCAGCAGAGAGTCAGGGTACGAGCAGTACTTC
TRBV20-1	TRBJ1-1	-	-	CSAGSPEAFF	TGCAGTGCTGGCAGTCCTGAAGCTTTCTTT
TRBV9	TRBJ2-1	once	TRBD2	CASSVGRGRAANEQFF	TGTGCCAGCAGCGTAGGTCGTGGGAGGGCCGCCAATGAGCAGTTCTTC
TRBV5-1	TRBJ2-1	-	-	CASSLTGDSYNEQFF	TGCGCCAGCAGCTTAACGGGGGACTCCTACAATGAGCAGTTCTTC
TRBV5-8	TRBJ1-2	-	TRBD1	CASSLEFGTGGYGYTF	TGTGCCAGCAGCTTGGAGTTCGGTACAGGGGGCTATGGCTACACCTTC
TRBV11-1	TRBJ1-1	-	-	CASSFLRDTEAFF	TGTGCCAGCAGCTTTTTGAGGGACACTGAAGCTTTCTTT
TRBV5-1	TRBJ2-3	-	TRBD2	CASSFSGEADTQYF	TGCGCCAGCAGCTTTAGCGGGGAGGCAGATACGCAGTATTTT
TRBV2	TRBJ1-2	-	TRBD1	CASRRGQGDYGYTF	TGTGCCAGCCGTCGAGGACAGGGGGACTATGGCTACACCTTC
TRBV6-5	TRBJ1-5	-	TRBD1	CASSGRQGSNQPQHF	TGTGCCAGCAGCGGTCGACAGGGAAGCAATCAGCCCCAGCATTTT
TRBV19	TRBJ2-7	-	-	CASSIYPGIYEQYF	TGTGCCAGTAGTATATACCCAGGGATCTACGAGCAGTACTTC
TRBV19	TRBJ1-5	-	TRBD1	CASSTTGGGWPQHF	TGTGCCAGTAGCACAACAGGGGGCGGGTGGCCCCAGCATTTT
TRBV9	TRBJ2-5	once	-	CASSPVLARDQETQYF	TGTGCCAGCAGCCCCGTCCTAGCGAGGGACCAAGAGACCCAGTACTTC
TRBV5-1	TRBJ2-7	few	-	CASSPQTGSYEQYF	TGCGCCAGCAGCCCTCAGACAGGTTCTTACGAGCAGTACTTC
TRBV7-6	TRBJ2-3	-	TRBD2	CASSPLGGSGMRADTQYF	TGTGCCAGCAGCCCGCTGGGTGGTAGCGGGATGCGGGCAGATACGCAGTATTTT
TRBV6-6	TRBJ2-3	-	TRBD2	CASSYVRGGSTDTQYF	TGTGCCAGCAGTTACGTCCGGGGGGGTAGCACAGATACGCAGTATTTT
TRBV5-4	TRBJ2-1	-	TRBD2	CASSQRTSEQGEQFF	TGTGCCAGCAGCCAACGGACTAGCGAACAGGGTGAGCAGTTCTTC
TRBV27	TRBJ1-2	-	-	CASSPAWGRQGGYTF	TGTGCCAGCAGTCCTGCTTGGGGCAGGCAGGGCGGCTACACCTTC
TRBV6-5	TRBJ2-7	-	TRBD2	CASSLGLAGYEQYF	TGTGCCAGCAGCCTCGGACTAGCGGGCTACGAGCAGTACTTC
TRBV19	TRBJ1-5	-	TRBD1	CASHQDRRSNQPQHF	TGTGCCAGCCATCAGGACAGGCGAAGCAATCAGCCCCAGCATTTT
TRBV6-5	TRBJ2-4	-	TRBD2	CASSYSPGWGGNIQYF	TGTGCCAGCAGTTACTCGCCAGGGTGGGGGGGAAACATTCAGTACTTC
TRBV5-1	TRBJ1-4	-	-	CASSSTGFREKLFF	TGCGCCAGCAGCTCAACAGGGTTCCGGGAAAAACTGTTTTTT
TRBV12-3/TRBV12-4	TRBJ2-3	-	-	CASSFSTDTQYF	TGTGCCAGCAGTTTTTCTACAGATACGCAGTATTTT
TRBV20-1	TRBJ1-2	-	-	CSASDTGKLGYTF	TGCAGTGCTAGTGATACAGGGAAGCTTGGCTACACCTTC
TRBV3-1/TRBV3-2	TRBJ1-2	-	-	CASSQGEGRNGYTF	TGTGCCAGCAGCCAAGGGGAGGGGCGGAATGGCTACACCTTC
TRBV5-4	TRBJ2-1	-	TRBD2	CASSLGGSVNYNEQFF	TGTGCCAGCAGCTTAGGCGGGAGCGTTAATTACAATGAGCAGTTCTTC
TRBV27	TRBJ2-1	once	-	CASSDLQGSYNEQFF	TGTGCCAGCAGTGACCTACAGGGCTCCTACAATGAGCAGTTCTTC
TRBV14	TRBJ1-2	-	TRBD1	CASSQSGTGTGYTF	TGTGCCAGCAGCCAATCCGGGACAGGAACTGGCTACACCTTC
TRBV2	TRBJ1-5	-	TRBD1	CASSESLGTGSNQPQHF	TGTGCCAGCAGTGAAAGCTTGGGGACAGGGAGCAATCAGCCCCAGCATTTT
TRBV5-6	TRBJ1-2	-	-	CASSLVVETAINYGYTF	TGTGCCAGCAGCTTGGTCGTGGAGACAGCTATAAACTATGGCTACACCTTC
TRBV24-1	TRBJ1-2	-	TRBD1	CATSLGQNYGYTF	TGTGCCACCAGCTTGGGACAGAACTATGGCTACACCTTC
TRBV5-1	TRBJ2-3	-	TRBD2	CASSDDPSGGTNVFYTDTQYF	TGCGCCAGCAGCGATGACCCTAGCGGGGGAACAAACGTCTTCTACACAGATACGCAGTATTTT
TRBV28	TRBJ1-2	few	-	CASSFGGGPKGYTF	TGTGCCAGCAGTTTCGGGGGGGGGCCAAAGGGCTACACCTTC
TRBV7-2	TRBJ1-1	few	-	CASSLVEGWSTEAFF	TGTGCCAGCAGCTTAGTGGAGGGTTGGTCCACTGAAGCTTTCTTT
TRBV7-2	TRBJ2-3	-	-	CASSSLSGSNTDTQYF	TGTGCCAGCAGCTCCCTATCCGGGTCGAACACAGATACGCAGTATTTT
TRBV3-1/TRBV3-2	TRBJ2-4	-	TRBD2	CASSPGTRAVNIQYF	TGTGCCAGCAGCCCGGGGACTAGGGCCGTAAACATTCAGTACTTC
TRBV5-1	TRBJ2-1	once	-	CASSLVGDTSYNEQFF	TGCGCCAGCAGCTTGGTTGGGGACACCTCCTACAATGAGCAGTTCTTC
TRBV6-1	TRBJ2-1	once	-	CASSESILFSYNEQFF	TGTGCCAGCAGTGAAAGCATCCTCTTCTCCTACAATGAGCAGTTCTTC
TRBV28	TRBJ1-2	-	-	CASSLISGWYGYTF	TGTGCCAGCAGTTTAATTTCAGGGTGGTATGGCTACACCTTC
TRBV5-4	TRBJ2-3	-	TRBD2	CASSYLAGGGDTQYF	TGTGCCAGCAGCTACTTAGCGGGAGGCGGCGATACGCAGTATTTT
TRBV6-1	TRBJ2-2	-	-	CAINRGGDTRELFF	TGTGCCATAAACAGGGGCGGGGACACCAGGGAGCTGTTTTTT
TRBV19	TRBJ2-5	once	-	CASSIWGESKETQYF	TGTGCCAGTAGTATATGGGGGGAGTCGAAAGAGACCCAGTACTTC
TRBV6-4	TRBJ2-1	-	TRBD2	CASKAVAGGSYNEQFF	TGTGCCAGCAAGGCGGTAGCGGGAGGGTCCTACAATGAGCAGTTCTTC
TRBV2	TRBJ2-7	once	TRBD2	CASRTSGTYEQYF	TGTGCCAGTAGGACTAGCGGGACCTACGAGCAGTACTTC
TRBV30	TRBJ1-3	-	TRBD1	CAWSPGTGAGNTIYF	TGTGCCTGGAGCCCCGGGACAGGGGCTGGAAACACCATATATTTT
TRBV19	TRBJ1-1	-	-	CASSIFRNTEAFF	TGTGCCAGTAGTATTTTCAGGAACACTGAAGCTTTCTTT
TRBV3-1/TRBV3-2	TRBJ2-1	-	TRBD2	CASSPGLAGAFYNEQFF	TGTGCCAGCAGCCCGGGACTAGCGGGGGCCTTTTACAATGAGCAGTTCTTC
TRBV19	TRBJ2-1	once	TRBD2	CASSIGGGGDEQFF	TGTGCCAGTAGTATTGGCGGGGGTGGGGATGAGCAGTTCTTC
TRBV4-1	TRBJ1-1	-	-	CASSQEGLRGDTEAFF	TGCGCCAGCAGCCAAGAAGGCCTCAGGGGAGACACTGAAGCTTTCTTT
TRBV12-3/TRBV12-4	TRBJ1-1	-	-	CASSLRGAGEAFF	TGTGCCAGCAGTTTACGGGGGGCGGGTGAAGCTTTCTTT
TRBV18	TRBJ2-3	-	-	CASSPQGGQDTQYF	TGTGCCAGCTCACCTCAGGGGGGTCAAGATACGCAGTATTTT
TRBV5-1	TRBJ1-2	-	TRBD1	CASSPGTVVYGYTF	TGCGCCAGCAGCCCCGGGACAGTCGTATATGGCTACACCTTC
TRBV5-1	TRBJ1-2	-	-	CASSLLLTGDFTF	TGCGCCAGCAGCTTGTTGTTGACAGGAGATTTTACCTTC
TRBV12-3/TRBV12-4	TRBJ1-2	-	-	CASSSGLYGYTF	TGTGCCAGCAGTTCTGGACTATATGGCTACACCTTC